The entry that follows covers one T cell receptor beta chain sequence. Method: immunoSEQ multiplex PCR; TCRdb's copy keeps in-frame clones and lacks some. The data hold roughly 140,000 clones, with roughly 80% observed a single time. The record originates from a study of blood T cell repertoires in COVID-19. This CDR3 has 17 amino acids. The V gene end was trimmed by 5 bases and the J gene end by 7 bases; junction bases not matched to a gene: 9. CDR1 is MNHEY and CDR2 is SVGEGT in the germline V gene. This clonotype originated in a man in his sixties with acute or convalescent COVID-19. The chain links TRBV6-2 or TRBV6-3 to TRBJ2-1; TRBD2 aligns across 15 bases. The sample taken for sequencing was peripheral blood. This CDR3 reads CASSTPGLAGGKNEQFF. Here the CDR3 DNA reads TGTGCCAGCAGTACTCCGGGACTAGCGGGAGGTAAGAATGAGCAGTTCTTC.